This is a list of T cell receptor beta chains from one sample in a study of shared clonotypes between healthy human individuals. Measured with immunoSEQ multiplex PCR; TCRdb has only the in-frame clones, and not every one. The sample yields 2 million to 2.5 million clones, around 90% seen once. The sample consisted of naive CD4+ T cells from PBMCs. The receptors originated from a man in his late teens or twenties in good health. Some clones in this sample may be carry-over from other donors' samples. Both conserved end residues are part of each CDR3. The D gene is left open where the match is weak. Clone size is given for some rows only: seen once, a few or many times, or a class if the clone is expanded.

13 TRBJ2-7 TRBV6-5 NA NA TGTGCCAGCAGTCCCGGGCCCGCCTACGAGCAGTACTTC CASSPGPAYEQYF
15 TRBJ1-1 TRBV7-2 NA NA TGTGCCAGCAGCTTAGCGTATGTGGGGGGAACTGAAGCTTTCTTT CASSLAYVGGTEAFF
12 TRBJ1-4 TRBV28 NA TRBD1 TGTGCCAGCATGCAGGGGGCCCAAAAACTGTTTTTT CASMQGAQKLFF
13 TRBJ1-1 TRBV6-1 NA NA TGTGCCAGCAGTAACAGGGTAGGGACTGAAGCTTTCTTT CASSNRVGTEAFF
15 TRBJ1-4 TRBV2 NA NA TGTGCCAGCGGAGCGAGGGAGGGGCCTAATGAAAAACTGTTTTTT CASGAREGPNEKLFF
14 TRBJ1-6 TRBV11-2 NA NA TGTGCCAGCAGTACGATGGGGTATAATTCACCCCTCCACTTT CASSTMGYNSPLHF
15 TRBJ1-2 TRBV6-1 NA NA TGTGCCAGCAGTGAAGCCCAGGGGAGGAGCTATGGCTACACCTTC CASSEAQGRSYGYTF
14 TRBJ1-2 TRBV11-2 NA NA TGTGCCAGCAGCACACAGAGTTCTAACTATGGCTACACCTTC CASSTQSSNYGYTF
13 TRBJ2-7 TRBV9 NA NA TGTGCCAGCAGCCCCGAGGGGGCCTACGAGCAGTACTTC CASSPEGAYEQYF
13 TRBJ1-5 TRBV30 NA NA TGTGCCTGGAGTGTAAGGGGGTTACAGCCCCAGCATTTT CAWSVRGLQPQHF
13 TRBJ1-1 TRBV28 few NA TGTGCCAGCAGTACTCTCCTTAACACTGAAGCTTTCTTT CASSTLLNTEAFF
13 TRBJ2-1 TRBV7-2 NA NA TGTGCCAGCAGCTTCGGGTCCCCGGGTGAGCAGTTCTTC CASSFGSPGEQFF
15 TRBJ2-6 TRBV10-3 NA NA TGTGCCATCAGTGAGATCCCCTCTGGGGCCAACGTCCTGACTTTC CAISEIPSGANVLTF
14 TRBJ2-1 TRBV7-8 NA TRBD2 TGTGCCAGCAGCTTAGGGACTAGCTCCAATGAGCAGTTCTTC CASSLGTSSNEQFF
16 TRBJ2-2 TRBV5-5 NA NA TGTGCCAGCAGCGTGAACCCCCTCCACTTCACCGGGGAGCTGTTTTTT CASSVNPLHFTGELFF
13 TRBJ1-2 TRBV2 NA NA TGTGCCAGCAGTGTGGTGGGCAACTATGGCTACACCTTC CASSVVGNYGYTF
12 TRBJ2-7 TRBV9 NA NA TGTGCCAGCAGCGCCGGAGGGTACGAGCAGTACTTC CASSAGGYEQYF
15 TRBJ2-7 TRBV10-1 NA TRBD1 TGCGCCAGCAGTGACTCCCCAGGACAGGGGGCGCCGGAGTACTTC CASSDSPGQGAPEYF
15 TRBJ2-5 TRBV7-2 once NA TGTGCCAGCAGCTGGGCGGGGGCGGCTGGAGAGACCCAGTACTTC CASSWAGAAGETQYF
15 TRBJ2-2 TRBV5-1 NA NA TGCGCCAGCAGCTTGGAAGGGCGTAGCACCGGGGAGCTGTTTTTT CASSLEGRSTGELFF
14 TRBJ2-7 TRBV2 NA NA TGTGCCAGCAGTGAACAGGGCGAGACCTACGAGCAGTACTTC CASSEQGETYEQYF
17 TRBJ1-5 TRBV19 NA NA TGTGCCAGTACCCCCTCCGGACGGTCGTGGAGCAATCAGCCCCAGCATTTT CASTPSGRSWSNQPQHF
12 TRBJ1-2 TRBV7-2 NA NA TGTGCCAGCAGCTTTGAAGGCTATGGCTACACCTTC CASSFEGYGYTF
14 TRBJ2-3 TRBV4-3 NA NA TGCGCCAGCAGCCAAGATCGGGGCACAGATACGCAGTATTTT CASSQDRGTDTQYF
14 TRBJ1-1 TRBV2 once NA TGTGCCAGCAGTGCCCATCCCGAGGGCACTGAAGCTTTCTTT CASSAHPEGTEAFF
16 TRBJ2-3 TRBV5-1 once NA TGCGCCAGCAGGGCCGGAACCGGGACACCCACAGATACGCAGTATTTT CASRAGTGTPTDTQYF
13 TRBJ2-1 TRBV9 NA NA TGTGCCAGCAGCGTCCTAGATAAAAATGAGCAGTTCTTC CASSVLDKNEQFF
13 TRBJ1-2 TRBV14 NA NA TGTGCCAGCAGCCAAGACCATCGCTATGGCTACACCTTC CASSQDHRYGYTF
13 TRBJ1-1 TRBV28 NA NA TGTGCCAGCAGGTTGGACGGGTACACTGAAGCTTTCTTT CASRLDGYTEAFF
14 TRBJ1-3 TRBV6-1 few TRBD1 TGTGCCAGCAGTGTGAGGACAGGGGATGGCACCATATATTTT CASSVRTGDGTIYF
13 TRBJ2-5 TRBV5-1 NA NA TGCGCCAGCAGCCTGGAACGGCAAGAGACCCAGTACTTC CASSLERQETQYF
15 TRBJ2-1 TRBV11-2 NA TRBD1 TGTGCCAGCAGCCCTCGGGGGACAGGGTTTGATGAGCAGTTCTTC CASSPRGTGFDEQFF
14 TRBJ1-1 TRBV18 NA NA TGTGCCAGCTCACCACCCCTTAAGGTCACTGAAGCTTTCTTT CASSPPLKVTEAFF
14 TRBJ2-7 TRBV28 NA NA TGTGCCAGCAGTTTTAGGGGACGGATCTACGAGCAGTACTTC CASSFRGRIYEQYF
13 TRBJ2-1 TRBV15 NA NA TGTGCCACCAGCAGAGATTTGGCGGGAGAGCAGTTCTTC CATSRDLAGEQFF
12 TRBJ2-1 TRBV28 NA NA TGTGCCAGCTATGACAGATACAATGAGCAGTTCTTC CASYDRYNEQFF
14 TRBJ2-7 TRBV29-1 NA TRBD1 TGCAGCGCTGCCCCCGACAGGGCACCCTACGAGCAGTACTTC CSAAPDRAPYEQYF
14 TRBJ2-7 TRBV9 NA TRBD1 TGTGCCAGCAGCCCCGGGACAGTCTCCTACGAGCAGTACTTC CASSPGTVSYEQYF
15 TRBJ1-2 TRBV7-9 once NA TGTGCCAGCAGCTTACGTGGTGTTTCGGTGAATGGCTACACCTTC CASSLRGVSVNGYTF
15 TRBJ2-2 TRBV6-1 NA TRBD2 TGTGCCAGCAGTCTCGAGCGTAGCGGGAGCGGGGAGCTGTTTTTT CASSLERSGSGELFF
16 TRBJ2-4 TRBV19 NA NA TGTGCCAGTAGTACCGGGACCGAGCTAGCCAAAAACATTCAGTACTTC CASSTGTELAKNIQYF
13 TRBJ2-7 TRBV5-1 NA NA TGCGCCAGCAGCTTGAGGGCAGGCTACGAGCAGTACTTC CASSLRAGYEQYF
12 TRBJ1-1 TRBV10-3 NA NA TGTGCCATCAGTGGCCCGAACACTGAAGCTTTCTTT CAISGPNTEAFF
16 TRBJ2-3 TRBV5-4 NA TRBD2 TGTGCCAGCAGCTTGGCCGGTAGCGGGAGAAAAGATACGCAGTATTTT CASSLAGSGRKDTQYF
15 TRBJ1-5 TRBV6-5 NA TRBD1 TGTGCCAGCAGTTACTCTGGGACAGGGGGCCAGCCCCAGCATTTT CASSYSGTGGQPQHF
13 TRBJ1-3 TRBV15 NA NA TGTGCCACCAGCCTAATCTCTGGAAACACCATATATTTT CATSLISGNTIYF
13 TRBJ2-1 TRBV5-1 NA NA TGCGCCAGCAGCGTAAGCGGGTACAATGAGCAGTTCTTC CASSVSGYNEQFF
17 TRBJ2-5 TRBV7-9 NA TRBD2 TGTGCCAGCAGCTTACAACTAGCGGGAATCATGGTCGAGACCCAGTACTTC CASSLQLAGIMVETQYF
13 TRBJ2-2 TRBV4-2 NA NA TGTGCCAGCAGCCCGAGGGGAACCGGGGAGCTGTTTTTT CASSPRGTGELFF
16 TRBJ2-1 TRBV19 NA TRBD1 TGTGCCAGTAGTATTATCGGGACAGGGGTGGGCAATGAGCAGTTCTTC CASSIIGTGVGNEQFF